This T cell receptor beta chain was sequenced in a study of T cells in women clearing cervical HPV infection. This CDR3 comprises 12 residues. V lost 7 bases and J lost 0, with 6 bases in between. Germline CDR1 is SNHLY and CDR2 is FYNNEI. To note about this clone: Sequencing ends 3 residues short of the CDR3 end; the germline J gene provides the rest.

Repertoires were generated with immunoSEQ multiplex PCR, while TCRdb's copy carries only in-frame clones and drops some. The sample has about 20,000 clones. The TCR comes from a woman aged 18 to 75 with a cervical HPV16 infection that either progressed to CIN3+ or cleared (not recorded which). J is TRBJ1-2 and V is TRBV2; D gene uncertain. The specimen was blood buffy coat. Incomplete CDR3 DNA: TGTGCCAGCACAGGCTCTAACTATGGC. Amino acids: CASTGSNYG. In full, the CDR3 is CASTGSNYGYTF.